These 5 T cell receptor beta chains originate from one sample sequenced in a study of cytomegalovirus exposure and HLA in healthy donors. The PCR had 60 Vbeta and 13 Jbeta primers. Produced via immunoSEQ multiplex PCR; TCRdb's table is partial and in-frame only. Of 100,000 to 150,000 clones in the sample, 77% are singletons; the top ten hold roughly 12%. The sequencing input was PBMCs. These receptors all stem from a woman aged 40 to 49 in good health and CMV-seropositive.

The rearrangement uses TRBV30 and TRBJ1-5; D not certain. The CDR3 totals 13 residues. Germline V lookup: CDR1 GTSNPN, CDR2 SVGIG (reference sequence). Trimming removed 2 bases at V and 4 bases at J, with 9 bases between. The CDR3 loop reads CAWSLSLNQPQHF. CDR3 nucleotides: TGTGCCTGGAGTCTTTCCCTTAATCAGCCCCAGCATTTT.

The chain employs TRBV6-6 and TRBJ2-7, with 7 bases aligning to TRBD2. Germline V CDR1 and CDR2: MNHNY, SVGAGI (reference sequence). V lost 7 bases and J lost 4; bases outside the gene matches: 13. This CDR3 region has 15 residues. CDR3 nucleotide sequence: TGTGCCAGCAAAGAGACTAGCATCACCTGGTACGAGCAGTACTTC. Translation gives CASKETSITWYEQYF.

The chain joins TRBV9 to TRBJ1-5; tentative D call: TRBD1 (5 bases). The germline gives CDR1 SGDLS, CDR2 YYNGEE. The CDR3 is made up of 14 amino acids. Trimming pared 2 bases from V and 6 bases from J, leaving 12 bases between. The CDR3 sequence: CASSVGQGSQPQHF. Written as DNA, the CDR3 is TGTGCCAGCAGCGTTGGGCAGGGAAGTCAGCCCCAGCATTTT. Combining the CDR3 with reference TRBV9 and TRBJ1-5 gives the whole variable domain DSGVTQTPKHLITATGQRVTLRCSPRSGDLSVYWYQQSLDQGLQFLIQYYNGEERAKGNILERFSAQQFPDLHSELNLSSLELGDSALYFCASSVGQGSQPQHFGDGTRLSIL.

This chain joins TRBV27 and TRBJ2-2; 13 bases fit TRBD2. There are 18 residues in the CDR3. The trim removed 5 bases at V and 6 bases at J, leaving 12 bases unmatched. Germline-derived CDR1 and CDR2 are MNHEY and SMNVEV (reference sequence). CDR3 sequence reads: CASSARRTSGRAAGELFF. As DNA, the CDR3 is TGTGCCAGCAGTGCCCGACGCACTAGCGGGAGGGCCGCCGGGGAGCTGTTTTTT.

This clone has a single count. This chain connects TRBV29-1 to TRBJ2-1, with D unclear. The germline CDR1 and CDR2 sequences are SQVTM and ANQGSEA. The germline V and J ends were trimmed by 4 bases and 10 bases, with 5 bases remaining between them. The CDR3 totals 9 residues. The CDR3 DNA follows: TGCAGCGTTGCTCCCGAGCAGTTCTTC. Translated, it gives CSVAPEQFF.